The TCR beta chain described here comes from a study of technical replicates of blood from a few donors. Between the trimmed V and J ends, which lost 4 bases and 3 bases, there was a span of 16 bases. The length of the CDR3 is 15 residues. Germline CDR1 MGHRA, CDR2 YSYEKL. TCRdb keeps only in-frame clones here, not all; method: immunoSEQ multiplex PCR. The sample lists 74,000 or so clones, 80% to 95% occurring once. This sequence joins TRBV4-1 and TRBJ2-7, with TRBD2 as a possible D gene (5 bases). The source of this sequence is a human donor in good health. Sequenced sample: T cells isolated from PBMCs. The CDR3 coding sequence is TGCGCCAGCAGCCCTCACGGGGTCCCCATCTACGAGCAGTACTTC. It encodes CASSPHGVPIYEQYF.